The clone carrying this T cell receptor (beta chain) was recorded a few times. Its antigen is not identified. These data are taken from a study of T cells after yellow fever vaccination. Study summary: Preparation of fractions with low cell numbers was performed using SMART-Seq v4 Ultra Low Input. Notes on the study in general: It was the secondary response that reached its peak faster, day 5 versus 15, but it was weaker.

Each CDR3 protein is one row after TCRdb ran MiXCR on the 5' RACE reads. The sample shows more than 350,000 distinct CDR3 sequences, about 9.9% of them seen only once. Germline-derived CDR1 and CDR2 are SEHNR and FQNEAQ (reference sequence). This CDR3 has 14 amino acids. V gave up 5 bases and J gave up 5 bases, with 15 bases separating them. This material consisted of PBMCs, taken on the day of the first yellow fever vaccination. This TCR derives from a man aged 18-30 years who received the YFV17D yellow fever vaccine. The chain combines TRBV7-9 with TRBJ1-2, with D possibly TRBD1 on 5 matching bases. DNA for the CDR3: TGTGCCAGCAGCCCCTCCGGGACTGAGTATGGCTACACCTTC. Translated, it gives CASSPSGTEYGYTF. Using reference TRBV7-9 and TRBJ1-2 for the parts outside the CDR3, the full variable domain is DTGVSQNPRHKITKRGQNVTFRCDPISEHNRLYWYRQTLGQGPEFLTYFQNEAQLEKSRLLSDRFSAERPKGSFSTLEIQRTEQGDSAMYLCASSPSGTEYGYTFGSGTRLTVV.